A selection of T cell receptor beta chains follows, all from one sample in a study of blood T cell repertoires in COVID-19. Sequencing was performed with immunoSEQ multiplex PCR; in TCRdb, only in-frame clones are kept and a portion is missing. The sample has about 180,000 clones, about 86% seen once. Sequencing used peripheral blood. The receptors here all came from a woman in her 30s with active or convalescent COVID-19. Each CDR3 is given without its conserved first and last residue. The D gene is left open where the match is weak.

10 TRBJ1-1 TRBV7-9 - ASSLHTTEAF
11 TRBJ2-3 TRBV19 - ASSIASTDTQY
17 TRBJ2-1 TRBV21-1 - ASSKYGSGSNISYNEQF
9 TRBJ1-2 TRBV2 - ASMTGQGYT
15 TRBJ1-2 TRBV14 TRBD1 ASSPKRGQGVNYGYT
15 TRBJ2-1 TRBV9 TRBD2 ASSFSIAGRSYNEQF
10 TRBJ2-1 TRBV11-3 - ASSLDRYEQF
13 TRBJ2-1 TRBV11-3 TRBD2 ASSLGLAGVDEQF
13 TRBJ1-1 TRBV27 - ASSFGYGVGTEAF
13 TRBJ2-7 TRBV6-5 - ASSYSERSSYEQY
13 TRBJ1-3 TRBV19 TRBD1 ATGTGGFSGNTIY
16 TRBJ2-3 TRBV27 TRBD2 ASSFWRELLGGTDTQY
11 TRBJ1-2 TRBV6-5 TRBD1 ASSYRQGYGYT
13 TRBJ2-3 TRBV5-8 TRBD1 ASSSYTGATDTQY
14 TRBJ2-1 TRBV28 - ASSLGGARGRNEQF
14 TRBJ2-6 TRBV19 TRBD2 ATTGGFGSGANVLT
11 TRBJ2-7 TRBV27 TRBD2 ASSLAGGYEQY
13 TRBJ2-2 TRBV11-3 - ASGLGTVNTGELF
15 TRBJ1-5 TRBV24-1 TRBD1 ATSDSGTGSSNQPQH
11 TRBJ2-7 TRBV27 - ASSRGRGDEQY
12 TRBJ2-7 TRBV28 TRBD1 ASSPPGQSYEQY
15 TRBJ2-7 TRBV28 - ASFPFIQGIQTYEQY
13 TRBJ2-1 TRBV5-5 TRBD2 ASSPWTSGINEQF